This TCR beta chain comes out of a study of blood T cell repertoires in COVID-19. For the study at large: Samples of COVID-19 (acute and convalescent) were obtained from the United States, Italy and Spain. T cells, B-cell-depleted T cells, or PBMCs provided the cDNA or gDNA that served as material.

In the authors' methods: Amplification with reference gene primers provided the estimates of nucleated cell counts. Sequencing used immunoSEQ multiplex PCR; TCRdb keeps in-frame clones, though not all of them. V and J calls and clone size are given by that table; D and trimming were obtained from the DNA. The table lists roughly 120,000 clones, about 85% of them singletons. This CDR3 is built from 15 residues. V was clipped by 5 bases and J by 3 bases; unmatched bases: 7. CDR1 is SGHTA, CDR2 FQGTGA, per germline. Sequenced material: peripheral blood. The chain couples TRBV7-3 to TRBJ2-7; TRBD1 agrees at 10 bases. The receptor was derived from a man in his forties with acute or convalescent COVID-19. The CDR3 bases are TGTGCCAGCAGCCAGGGACAGGGGCCGAACTACGAGCAGTACTTC. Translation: CASSQGQGPNYEQYF.